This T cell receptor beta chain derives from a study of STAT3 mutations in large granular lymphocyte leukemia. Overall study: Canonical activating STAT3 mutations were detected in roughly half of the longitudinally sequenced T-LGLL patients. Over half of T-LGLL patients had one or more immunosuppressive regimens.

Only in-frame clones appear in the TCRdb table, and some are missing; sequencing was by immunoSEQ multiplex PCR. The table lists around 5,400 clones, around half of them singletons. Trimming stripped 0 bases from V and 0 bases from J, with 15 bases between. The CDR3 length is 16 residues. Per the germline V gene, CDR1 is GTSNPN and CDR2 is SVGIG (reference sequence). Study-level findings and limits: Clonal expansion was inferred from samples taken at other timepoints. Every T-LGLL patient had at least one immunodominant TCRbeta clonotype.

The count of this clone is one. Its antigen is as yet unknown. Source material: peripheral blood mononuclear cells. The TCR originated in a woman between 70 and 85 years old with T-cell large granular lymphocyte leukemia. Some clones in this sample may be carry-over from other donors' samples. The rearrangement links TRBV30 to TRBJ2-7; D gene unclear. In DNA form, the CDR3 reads TGTGCCTGGAGTGTTAGATTGGTTTCCAGCTCCTACGAGCAGTACTTC. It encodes CAWSVRLVSSSYEQYF.